This T cell receptor beta chain stems from a study of naive and memory T cell subsets (dated 2017 in TCRdb). In the study overall: An open-source, UMI-based TCR alpha and beta sequencing pipeline was applied to sorted naive and memory peripheral blood T cell subsets. Complete agreement was observed between the functional CMV T cell responses and the IgG serology results. RNA was DNase-treated and reverse transcribed with TCR constant-region primers, mostly using SuperScript III. The study at large found these results: Each clonotype was defined as a single alpha or beta chain sequence rather than as a paired alpha/beta receptor. In both CD4 and CD8 cells, a rise in Gini index and a fall in Shannon and inverse Simpson diversity were observed from naive through CM, EM and EMRA. A few larger clonotypes were found in naive repertoires, especially CD8, and these larger clonotypes were possibly memory cells re-expressing CD45RA. The abundance of TCRs followed a power law with an exponent that differed between naive and memory subsets yet stayed consistent across the three individuals. No ground truth was available to validate the repertoire findings for the naive and memory subsets. RNA-based TCR counts may be influenced by expression changes linked to T cell activation and differentiation. After error correction, over 90% of naive TCR sequences appeared only once, giving much steeper abundance distributions than memory subsets.

Library preparation was by UMI-ligation and nested PCR. The beta constant-region primer was an equimolar mix of two oligonucleotides covering both TRBC1 and TRBC2. Four rounds of PCR were used to amplify ligated cDNA, with nested alpha and beta constant-region primers being used together with the SP2 primer. T4 RNA ligase 1 ligated a single-stranded oligonucleotide carrying the SP2 primer and a 12-nucleotide UMI to the cDNA 3' end. Incubation of the ligation reaction lasted roughly 20-25 hours at 16 degrees C. PCR2 was typically performed as a SYBR Green qPCR and was stopped at a predetermined threshold so that over-amplification was prevented. All purifications after the first were performed with Agencourt AMPure XP magnetic beads. Libraries were quantified by Qubit and checked on a TapeStation, where a main peak was expected near 650 bp. Pooled libraries were sequenced on an Illumina MiSeq using v2 2x251 paired-end kits, and typically roughly 1-2.2 million reads were obtained per sample. Each sample's library went into the pool at roughly 4 nM, and about 4.5-8% PhiX was added to help with cluster recognition. For the original study's pipeline: Decombinator assigned V and J genes to Demultiplexor-processed FASTQ reads by tag matching, allowing a single base-pair mismatch. UMIs were used by Collapsinator to correct both sequencing errors and frequency errors arising from PCR heterogeneity. TCRs were translated and CDR3s were extracted from the conserved cysteine to the FGXG phenylalanine by CDR3Translator, with non-productive sequences being flagged. Gini, Shannon entropy and inverse Simpson indices were computed after subsampling the repertoires to the same number of UMI-defined TCRs. Power-law fits to clonotype abundance distributions were performed by maximum likelihood within the linear range. When run on a single naive CD8 sample, MIGEC and the pipeline yielded similar UMI counts, similar unique TCR numbers and similar clonal distributions. In one analysis, naive TCRs also found in any memory subset of the same donor were removed from the naive repertoire. The repertoires were searched for roughly 7,900 CMV-associated CDR3 sequences that had been compiled from VDJdb and a published dataset. TCRdb handled the public reads itself, with Q25 trimming in fastp and clone calling in MiXCR, and kept productive beta chains. Every distinct CDR3 protein forms one entry, paired with its most common genes and DNA. The V and J calls follow TCRdb's processing rather than the paper's. Here the sample has 150,000 or so distinct CDR3 sequences; over 20% occur a single time. Of the sample, about 0.11% is held by the ten largest clones.

A note on this clonotype: Its antigen is currently not known. No base quality values were provided; no much bigger clone lies one nucleotide off.

Including cysteine and phenylalanine, the CDR3 has 15 amino acids. The read is trimmed to its CDR3 DNA, 45 bases read in frame from base 1. V loses 2 bases at its end and J loses 6 bases; junction bases beyond the gene matches: 5. The germline V gene supplies CDR1 MNHEY and CDR2 SVGAGI. Separate amplification of TCR alpha and beta chain libraries was performed from the second PCR step onward. To determine each donor's CMV status, fresh PBMCs were stimulated overnight with CMV viral lysate, and IFNgamma production from CD4+ T cells was then assessed. CD4 T cells were positively selected using Miltenyi beads, after which CD8 T cells were positively selected from the CD4-negative fraction. After staining for CD3, CD4, CD8, CD45RA, CD27 and a live/dead dye, cells were sorted on a BD Aria II into four subsets based on CD45RA and CD27. Blood came from three healthy volunteers, each fractionated into CD4 and CD8 T cells and then into four differentiation subsets. Approximately 120 ml of peripheral blood was taken from each donor, and PBMC were separated by density-gradient centrifugation on Ficoll-Paque PLUS. Sorted cells were lysed in RLT buffer, after which RNA was extracted using a Qiagen RNeasy kit and stored at -80 degrees C.

Recombination connected TRBV6-5 to TRBJ2-1, with 9 middle bases fitting TRBD2. Sequences were obtained from naive CD4+ T cells from blood. Sample cell subset or site, as interpreted from the label and publication: naive T cells, CD45RA high CD27+. This TCR came from a human donor in good health. The DNA reads TGTGCCAGCAGTTACGCGGGAGGGCCAGGCAATGAGCAGTTCTTC. Its translation is CASSYAGGPGNEQFF.